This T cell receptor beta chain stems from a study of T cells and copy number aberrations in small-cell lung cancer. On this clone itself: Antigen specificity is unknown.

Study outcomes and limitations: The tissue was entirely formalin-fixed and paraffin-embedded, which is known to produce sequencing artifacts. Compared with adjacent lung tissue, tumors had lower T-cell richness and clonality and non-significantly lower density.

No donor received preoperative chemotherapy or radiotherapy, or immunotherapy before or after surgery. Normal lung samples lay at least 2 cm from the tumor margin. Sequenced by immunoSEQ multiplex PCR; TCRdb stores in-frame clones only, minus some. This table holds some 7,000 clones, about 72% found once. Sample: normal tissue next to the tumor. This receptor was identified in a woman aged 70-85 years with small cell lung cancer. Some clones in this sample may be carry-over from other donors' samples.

In DNA, the CDR3 is TGCGCCAGCAGCTGGCCGGGATCAGATACGCAGTATTTT. Its translation: CASSWPGSDTQYF. This chain links TRBV5-1 with TRBJ2-3; D might be TRBD2 (5 bases). Trimming took 3 bases from V and 4 from J, leaving 9 bases between them. The CDR3 is made up of 13 amino acids. The germline V gene encodes CDR1 SGHRS and CDR2 YFSETQ.